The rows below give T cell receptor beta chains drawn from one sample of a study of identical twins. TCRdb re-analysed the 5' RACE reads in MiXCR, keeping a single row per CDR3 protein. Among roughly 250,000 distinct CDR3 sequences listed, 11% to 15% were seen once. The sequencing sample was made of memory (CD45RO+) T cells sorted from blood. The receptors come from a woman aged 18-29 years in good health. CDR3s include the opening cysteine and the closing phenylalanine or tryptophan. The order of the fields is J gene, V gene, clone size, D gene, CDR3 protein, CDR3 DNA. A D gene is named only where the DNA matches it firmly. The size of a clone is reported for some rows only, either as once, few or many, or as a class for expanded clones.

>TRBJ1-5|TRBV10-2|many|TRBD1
CASREGQGGNQPQHF
TGCGCCAGCAGAGAAGGACAGGGCGGCAATCAGCCCCAGCATTTT
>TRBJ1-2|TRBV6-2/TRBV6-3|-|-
CASASLWSYTF
TGTGCCAGCGCTTCTCTTTGGAGCTACACCTTC
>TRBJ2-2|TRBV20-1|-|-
CSARGDANTGELFF
TGCAGTGCTAGGGGGGACGCGAACACCGGGGAGCTGTTTTTT
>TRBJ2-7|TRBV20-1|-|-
CSASSAVPYEQYF
TGCAGTGCTAGTAGCGCGGTCCCCTACGAGCAGTACTTC
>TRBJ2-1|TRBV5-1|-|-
CASSLYRVNEQFF
TGCGCCAGCAGCTTATACAGGGTAAATGAGCAGTTCTTC
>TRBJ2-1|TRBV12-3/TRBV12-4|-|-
CASSDSGHNEQFF
TGTGCCAGCAGTGACTCGGGACACAATGAGCAGTTCTTC
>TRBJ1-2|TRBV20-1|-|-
CCARDTTGDGMNYGYTF
TGCTGTGCTAGAGATACCACGGGGGACGGTATGAACTATGGCTACACCTTC
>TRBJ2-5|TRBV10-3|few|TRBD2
CASRLAGPETQYF
TGTGCCTCAAGACTAGCGGGGCCAGAGACCCAGTACTTC
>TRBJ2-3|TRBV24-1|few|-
CATSDPGGGGDTQYF
TGTGCCACCAGTGACCCAGGGGGGGGAGGAGATACGCAGTATTTT
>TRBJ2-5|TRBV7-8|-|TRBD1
CASSVHPTGGQETQYF
TGTGCCAGCAGCGTACACCCGACAGGGGGCCAAGAGACCCAGTACTTC
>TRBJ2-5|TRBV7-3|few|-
CASSETPSWETQYF
TGTGCCAGCAGCGAGACCCCTAGCTGGGAGACCCAGTACTTC
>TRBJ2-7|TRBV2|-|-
CASTRSAGNHEQYF
TGTGCCAGCACCCGTTCGGCAGGGAACCACGAGCAGTACTTC
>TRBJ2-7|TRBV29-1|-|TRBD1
CSVRDRVSFEQYF
TGCAGCGTCAGGGACAGGGTCTCTTTCGAGCAGTACTTC
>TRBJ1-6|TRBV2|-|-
CARQPEQPGSYNSPLHF
TGTGCCAGGCAGCCGGAACAGCCTGGGTCCTATAATTCACCCCTCCACTTT
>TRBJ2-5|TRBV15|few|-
CATSRGASDQETQYF
TGTGCCACCAGCAGAGGGGCTAGCGACCAAGAGACCCAGTACTTC
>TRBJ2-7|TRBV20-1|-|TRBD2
CSASAAGVSSYEQYF
TGCAGTGCGAGCGCTGCGGGGGTGTCCTCCTACGAGCAGTACTTC
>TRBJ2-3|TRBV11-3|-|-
CASSLGLPSDTQYF
TGTGCCAGCAGCTTAGGCCTACCGTCAGATACGCAGTATTTT
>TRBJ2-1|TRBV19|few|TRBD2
CASSSTGGGNNEQFF
TGTGCCAGTAGTTCTACGGGGGGGGGAAACAATGAGCAGTTCTTC
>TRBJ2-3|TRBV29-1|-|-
CSVEKLNKDTQYF
TGCAGCGTTGAAAAATTGAACAAAGATACGCAGTATTTT
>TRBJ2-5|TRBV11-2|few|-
CASSFLLGETQYF
TGTGCCAGCAGCTTCCTACTAGGAGAGACCCAGTACTTC
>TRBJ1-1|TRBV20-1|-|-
CSAENQGETEAFF
TGCAGTGCTGAAAACCAAGGGGAAACTGAAGCTTTCTTT
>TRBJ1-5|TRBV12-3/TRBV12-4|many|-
CASSFREEQPQHF
TGTGCCAGCAGTTTTAGGGAGGAACAGCCCCAGCATTTT
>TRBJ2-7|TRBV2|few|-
CASSVTISYEQYF
TGTGCCAGCAGTGTCACAATCTCCTACGAGCAGTACTTC
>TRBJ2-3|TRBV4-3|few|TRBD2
CASSQDRASGRATDTQYF
TGCGCCAGCAGCCAAGATAGGGCTAGCGGGAGGGCCACAGATACGCAGTATTTT
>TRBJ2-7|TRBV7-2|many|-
CASSLKYEQYF
TGTGCCAGCAGCCTCAAATACGAGCAGTACTTC
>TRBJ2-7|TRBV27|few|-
CASSLGYPSYEQYF
TGTGCCAGCAGTTTGGGCTACCCCTCCTACGAGCAGTACTTC
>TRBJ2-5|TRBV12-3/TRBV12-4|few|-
CASTSGETQYF
TGTGCCAGCACCTCTGGGGAGACCCAGTACTTC
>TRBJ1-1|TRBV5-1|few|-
CASSLSVRNNTEAFF
TGCGCCAGCAGCTTGTCGGTTCGGAACAACACTGAAGCTTTCTTT
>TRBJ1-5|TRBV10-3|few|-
CAIGAASNQPQHF
TGTGCCATCGGTGCAGCGAGCAATCAGCCCCAGCATTTT
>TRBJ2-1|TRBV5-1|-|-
CASSLASLGVYNEQFF
TGCGCCAGCAGCTTGGCCTCACTAGGGGTCTACAATGAGCAGTTCTTC
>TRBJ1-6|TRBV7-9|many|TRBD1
CASSSGQDRPLHF
TGTGCCAGCAGCTCAGGACAGGATCGACCCCTCCACTTT
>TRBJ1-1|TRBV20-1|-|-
CSADSGTQNTEAFF
TGCAGTGCTGACTCCGGGACACAGAACACTGAAGCTTTCTTT
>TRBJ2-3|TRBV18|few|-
CASGDLVTQYF
TGTGCCAGCGGAGATTTAGTTACGCAGTATTTT
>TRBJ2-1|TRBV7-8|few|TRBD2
CASSLSASGRGEQFF
TGTGCCAGCAGCTTATCGGCTAGCGGGAGGGGTGAGCAGTTCTTC
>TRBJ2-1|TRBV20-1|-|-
CSARDELYSNEQFF
TGCAGTGCTAGAGATGAGCTGTACTCCAATGAGCAGTTCTTC
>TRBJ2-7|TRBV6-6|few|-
CASSYGGRLVYF
TGTGCCAGCAGTTACGGAGGCAGACTGGTGTACTTC
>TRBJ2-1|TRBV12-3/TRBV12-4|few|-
CASSFRESEVDEQFF
TGTGCCAGCAGTTTCCGGGAATCCGAAGTCGATGAGCAGTTCTTC
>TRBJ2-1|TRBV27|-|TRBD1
CASSGTGSYNEQFF
TGTGCCAGCAGTGGGACAGGATCCTACAATGAGCAGTTCTTC
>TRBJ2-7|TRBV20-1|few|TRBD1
CSASDRGFEQYF
TGCAGTGCTAGTGACAGGGGCTTCGAGCAGTACTTC
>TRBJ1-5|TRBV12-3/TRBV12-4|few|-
CASRLGGGQPQHF
TGTGCCAGCCGCTTGGGGGGCGGACAGCCCCAGCATTTT
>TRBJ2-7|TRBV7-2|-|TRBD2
CASSMGRAAPYEQYF
TGTGCCAGCAGCATGGGGAGGGCAGCGCCTTACGAGCAGTACTTC
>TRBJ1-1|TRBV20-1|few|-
CSARRGVTNTEAFF
TGCAGTGCTAGAAGAGGGGTAACGAACACTGAAGCTTTCTTT
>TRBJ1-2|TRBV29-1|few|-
CSVEMALGYYGYTF
TGCAGCGTTGAAATGGCCCTCGGGTACTATGGCTACACCTTC
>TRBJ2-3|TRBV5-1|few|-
CASSGLGGARTDTQYF
TGCGCCAGCAGCGGTCTCGGGGGCGCAAGAACAGATACGCAGTATTTT
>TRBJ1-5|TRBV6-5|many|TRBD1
CASILTGGLNQPQHF
TGTGCCAGCATTTTAACAGGGGGCCTGAATCAGCCCCAGCATTTT
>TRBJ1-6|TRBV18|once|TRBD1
CASSRQGTPLHF
TGTGCCAGCTCGAGACAGGGAACACCCCTCCACTTT
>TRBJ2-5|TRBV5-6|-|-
CARSLPQETQYF
TGTGCCAGAAGCTTGCCCCAAGAGACCCAGTACTTC
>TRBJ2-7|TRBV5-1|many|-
CASSFVGSYEQYF
TGCGCCAGCAGCTTTGTAGGATCCTACGAGCAGTACTTC
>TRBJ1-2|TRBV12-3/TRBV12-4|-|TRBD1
CASSLAGTGDGYTF
TGTGCCAGCAGTTTAGCCGGGACAGGGGATGGCTACACCTTC
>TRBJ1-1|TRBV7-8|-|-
CASSISPGPRSEAFF
TGTGCCAGCAGCATCTCTCCGGGCCCCAGGTCTGAAGCTTTCTTT
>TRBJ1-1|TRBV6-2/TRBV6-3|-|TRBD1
CASSYLTGGTEAFF
TGTGCCAGCAGTTACTTGACAGGGGGCACTGAAGCTTTCTTT
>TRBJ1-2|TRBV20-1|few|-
CSARDWGGDNYGYTF
TGCAGTGCTAGAGATTGGGGGGGGGATAACTATGGCTACACCTTC
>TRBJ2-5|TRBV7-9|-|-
CASSPPVEETQYF
TGTGCCAGCAGTCCGCCCGTTGAAGAGACCCAGTACTTC
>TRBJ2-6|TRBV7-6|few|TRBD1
CASSLNAGQGTGANVLTF
TGTGCCAGCAGCTTAAATGCGGGACAGGGGACGGGGGCCAACGTCCTGACTTTC